The 12 T cell receptor delta chains given below trace back to one sample, sequenced in a study of Vδ1+ human thymocytes. Study-wide results and limits: Thymic TRG and TRD repertoires appeared highly polyclonal, with Gaussian CDR3 length distributions.

The template was reverse-transcribed extracted RNA. The CDR3 regions were amplified by multiplex PCR from V-gene primers to a constant-region primer. TCRdb ran CATT on the multiplex PCR reads. The sample lists about 25,000 delta-chain clones; approximately 32% were seen once. Their cognate antigens are unknown. Sequencing was performed on Vdelta1+ gamma-delta thymocytes from the thymus. Subset denoted: FACS-sorted CD3+ TCRalphabeta- TCRVdelta1+ TCRVdelta2- thymocytes. The source is a boy under two years old who had congenital heart surgery.

This clone has just a few counts. The rearrangement links TRDV1 to TRDJ1; 10 bases map to TRDD3. V was pared by 5 bases and J by 3 bases, with 18 bases of the junction left unmatched. CDR1 and CDR2 (germline): TSWWSYY, QGS. This CDR3 comprises 19 residues. The CDR3 is CALGSGSRVLGDGSDKLIF. The CDR3 DNA follows: TGTGCTCTTGGGAGTGGCTCCCGCGTACTGGGGGATGGCTCCGATAAACTCATCTTT.

The chain employs TRDV1 and TRDJ1; TRDD2 matches at 9 bases. Per the germline V gene, CDR1 is TSWWSYY and CDR2 is QGS. V lost 3 bases, J lost 5 bases, and 13 bases stayed unmatched. This CDR3 has 17 residues. CDR3 coding DNA: TGTGCTCTTGGGGACCGGCCTTCCTACGCCATTGGGGATAAACTCATCTTT. This sequence encodes CALGDRPSYAIGDKLIF.

As concerns this clone: This likely reflects a read error, since a far larger clone is one base away. The chain couples TRDV2 to TRDJ1; D is perhaps TRDD3 (5 bases). CDR1 and CDR2 (germline): GEAIGNYY, EKD. The length of the CDR3 is 14 residues. V lost 5 bases to trimming and J lost 2 bases, with 14 bases between them. CDR3 in amino acids: CACVREIPTDKLIF. The CDR3 DNA reads TGTGCCTGTGTACGGGAGATACCTACCGATAAACTCATCTTT.

For this clone: This may be a read error, as it is one base from a much larger clone. The chain has TRDV1 and TRDJ1; 7 nucleotides line up with TRDD2. The germline V gene has CDR1 TSWWSYY and CDR2 QGS. V shed 2 bases and J 0 bases; nucleotides not matched to a gene: 30. CDR3 length: 24 residues. The CDR3 DNA sequence: TGTGCTCTTGGGGAAAATCTTTCCTACGGAAAGAGGGTTTCGAGGGTGATATACACCGATAAACTCATCTTT. This gives the protein CALGENLSYGKRVSRVIYTDKLIF.

The rearrangement links TRDV1 to TRDJ1, with 8 bases matching TRDD3. This CDR3 has 22 amino acids. J was trimmed by 0 bases and V by 3 bases; bases with no gene match: 24. Per the germline V gene, CDR1 is TSWWSYY and CDR2 is QGS. The CDR3 is CALGESAGWGIPLDSYTDKLIF. In DNA form, the CDR3 reads TGTGCTCTTGGGGAGTCAGCAGGGTGGGGGATTCCGCTTGATAGCTACACCGATAAACTCATCTTT.

As concerns this clone: This may be a read error: a much more frequent sequence differs by one nucleotide. The gene calls are TRDV1 and TRDJ1, with D tentatively TRDD3 (5 bases). In germline, CDR1 is TSWWSYY, CDR2 QGS. The CDR3 spans 21 residues. Trimming pared 4 bases from V and 0 bases from J, leaving 30 bases between. The CDR3 sequence: CALGGRGLWPQGYPYTDKLIF. Written as DNA, the CDR3 is TGTGCTCTTGGGGGACGGGGGCTATGGCCCCAGGGGTACCCGTACACCGATAAACTCATCTTT.

The rearrangement joins TRDV1 to TRDJ1, with D unclear. The CDR3 contains 15 residues. The V gene's germline CDR1 is TSWWSYY and CDR2 QGS. V shed 4 bases and J shed 0 bases, with 12 bases lying between them. The CDR3: CALGVVPRYTDKLIF. CDR3 DNA: TGTGCTCTTGGGGTCGTCCCCAGGTACACCGATAAACTCATCTTT.

On this clone: Being one base from a much bigger clone, this may be a read error. Other nucleotide sequences from this sample produce the same CDR3. The V gene is TRDV1, the J gene TRDJ1; D possibly corresponds to TRDD2 (5 bases). Germline assignment: CDR1 TSWWSYY and CDR2 QGS. V lost 0 bases and J lost 2, with 22 bases in between. The CDR3 spans 19 residues. CDR3 residues: CALGELRTFAIGRTDKLIF. The CDR3 nucleotides are TGTGCTCTTGGGGAACTTCGTACCTTCGCGATAGGACGAACCGATAAACTCATCTTT.

Of note for this clone: A much larger clone differs by one base, so this may be a read error. The chain has TRDV1 and TRDJ1; 9 bases fit TRDD2. In germline, CDR1 is TSWWSYY, CDR2 QGS. This CDR3 has 20 residues. J gave up 3 bases and V 5 bases, and 22 bases lay outside the gene matches. The CDR3 DNA reads TGTGCTCTTGGGACATACCCTAGTACCTTCCTACCTCCGGCCCCCGATAAACTCATCTTT. This codes for CALGTYPSTFLPPAPDKLIF.

Within the sample, this clone is medium-sized. The rearrangement uses TRDV2 and TRDJ3; 9 bases are a match to TRDD3. Germline V lookup: CDR1 GEAIGNYY, CDR2 EKD. The CDR3 loop spans 20 amino acids. The junction had 8 bases not matched to a gene; V was cut back by 0 bases and J by 0 bases. CDR3 in amino acids: CACDTSAGGFPSWDTRQMFF. CDR3 DNA: TGTGCCTGTGACACCTCGGCTGGGGGATTCCCCTCCTGGGACACCCGACAGATGTTTTTC.

As to this clone: A single base separates this from a much larger clone, so it may be a read error. V and J are TRDV1 and TRDJ1; D ambiguous. Germline V gene sequence: CDR1 TSWWSYY, CDR2 QGS. The CDR3 is made up of 16 amino acids. Trimming took off 2 bases at V and 0 bases at J, with 13 bases between the two ends. CDR3 residues: CALGEVPRLYTDKLIF. DNA of the CDR3: TGTGCTCTTGGGGAAGTCCCAAGGCTGTACACCGATAAACTCATCTTT.

This clone ranks as medium-sized. At the DNA level, this CDR3 is encoded by other sequences in the same sample as well. V is TRDV1 and J is TRDJ1; D unclear. Trimming stripped 0 bases from V and 2 bases from J, with 7 bases between. Germline V gene lookup returns CDR1 TSWWSYY and CDR2 QGS. This CDR3 is 14 amino acids long. The CDR3 nucleotides read TGTGCTCTTGGGGAACTATCCCTAACCGATAAACTCATCTTT. Protein: CALGELSLTDKLIF.